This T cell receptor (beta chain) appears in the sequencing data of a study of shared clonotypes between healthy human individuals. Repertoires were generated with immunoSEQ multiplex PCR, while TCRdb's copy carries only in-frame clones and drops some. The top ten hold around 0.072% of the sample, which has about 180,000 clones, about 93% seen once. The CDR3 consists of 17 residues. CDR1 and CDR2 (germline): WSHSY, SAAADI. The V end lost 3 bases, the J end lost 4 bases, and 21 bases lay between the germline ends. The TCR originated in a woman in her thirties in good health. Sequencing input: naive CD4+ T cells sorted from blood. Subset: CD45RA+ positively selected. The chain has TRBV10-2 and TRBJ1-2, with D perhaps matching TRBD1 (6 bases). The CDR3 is CASSDIRGILFGYGYTF. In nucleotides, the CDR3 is TGCGCCAGCAGTGACATTAGGGGGATTTTATTTGGCTATGGCTACACCTTC.